The present T cell receptor beta chain was sequenced within a study of cytomegalovirus exposure and HLA in healthy donors. TCRdb keeps only in-frame clones here, not all; method: immunoSEQ multiplex PCR. The data hold about 280,000 clones, with approximately 90% observed a single time. Germline-derived CDR1 and CDR2 are SGHTA and FQGNSA. Trimming removed 5 bases at V and 3 bases at J, with 10 bases between. The CDR3 consists of 13 residues. The TCR was taken from a woman aged 18-30 years in good health and CMV-seronegative. The source material was PBMCs. The gene calls are TRBV7-2 and TRBJ1-1; D is unclear. The CDR3 region has the DNA TGTGCCAGCAGCCCTTCAGGTTACACTGAAGCTTTCTTT. Protein: CASSPSGYTEAFF.